This TCR beta chain appears in the sequencing data of a study of blood T cell repertoires in COVID-19. On the study more broadly: Samples of COVID-19 (acute and convalescent) were obtained from the United States, Italy and Spain.

The assay was immunoSEQ multiplex PCR, and TCRdb's table has in-frame clones only and misses some. This table holds about 200,000 clones, 90% found once. CDR3 length: 18 residues. With 5 bases clipped from V and 0 bases from J, the junction kept 8 bases outside the gene matches. Germline values: CDR1 SEHNR, CDR2 FQNEAQ (reference sequence). This clonotype was obtained from a man aged 30 to 39 who had recovered from COVID-19. The rearrangement links TRBV7-9 to TRBJ2-4; the match to TRBD1 covers 12 bases. Specimen: PBMCs or T cells enriched from blood (not recorded which). CDR3 nucleotide sequence: TGTGCCAGCAGCCCGGGGACAGGGGGCCAACTAGCCAAAAACATTCAGTACTTC. Translating gives CASSPGTGGQLAKNIQYF. Full variable domain (remainder filled in from reference TRBV7-9 and TRBJ2-4): DTGVSQNPRHKITKRGQNVTFRCDPISEHNRLYWYRQTLGQGPEFLTYFQNEAQLEKSRLLSDRFSAERPKGSFSTLEIQRTEQGDSAMYLCASSPGTGGQLAKNIQYFGAGTRLSVL.